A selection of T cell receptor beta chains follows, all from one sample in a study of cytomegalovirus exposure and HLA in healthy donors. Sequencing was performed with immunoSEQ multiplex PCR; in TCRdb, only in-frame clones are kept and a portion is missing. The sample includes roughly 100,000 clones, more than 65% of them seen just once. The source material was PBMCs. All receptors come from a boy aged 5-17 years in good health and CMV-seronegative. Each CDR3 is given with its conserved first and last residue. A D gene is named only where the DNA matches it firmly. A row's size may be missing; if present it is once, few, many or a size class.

CASESSGAAYNEQFF,TGTGCCAGTGAGTCAAGCGGGGCCGCCTACAATGAGCAGTTCTTC,TRBV19,15,TRBD2,.,TRBJ2-1
CASTLIGGSDTGELFF,TGTGCCAGCACCCTGATTGGGGGCAGTGACACCGGGGAGCTGTTTTTT,TRBV5-6,16,.,.,TRBJ2-2
CASGGLSTDTQYF,TGTGCCAGCGGAGGGTTATCCACAGATACGCAGTATTTT,TRBV2,13,.,.,TRBJ2-3
CASSLWGQGGNQPQHF,TGTGCCAGCAGTTTATGGGGACAGGGGGGCAATCAGCCCCAGCATTTT,TRBV28,16,TRBD1,.,TRBJ1-5
CASSEGVYEQYF,TGTGCCAGCAGTGAAGGAGTCTACGAGCAGTACTTC,TRBV6-1,12,.,.,TRBJ2-7
CAWSVLGNIQYF,TGTGCCTGGAGTGTACTCGGGAACATTCAGTACTTC,TRBV30,12,.,few,TRBJ2-4
CASRLGRDTEAFF,TGCGCCAGCAGATTAGGGCGGGACACTGAAGCTTTCTTT,TRBV4-3,13,.,.,TRBJ1-1
CASSEFGLFTDTQYF,TGTGCCAGCAGTGAATTTGGGCTCTTCACAGATACGCAGTATTTT,TRBV25-1,15,.,few,TRBJ2-3
CASSLTGQQPQHF,TGCGCCAGCAGCTTGACGGGACAACAGCCCCAGCATTTT,TRBV5-1,13,.,.,TRBJ1-5
CAWSVLQGIRGGYTF,TGTGCCTGGAGTGTACTCCAGGGAATCAGGGGTGGCTACACCTTC,TRBV30,15,.,.,TRBJ1-2
CASSLPGYGYTF,TGTGCCAGCAGTTTACCAGGCTATGGCTACACCTTC,TRBV28,12,.,.,TRBJ1-2
CASSSPSRRTDTQYF,TGTGCCAGCAGTTCCCCTAGCCGGAGGACAGATACGCAGTATTTT,TRBV6-6,15,.,.,TRBJ2-3
CASRPGITEAFF,TGTGCCAGCCGCCCGGGGATCACTGAAGCTTTCTTT,TRBV7-2,12,.,few,TRBJ1-1
CARNGKRRMAKNIQYF,TGTGCCAGGAACGGGAAACGGAGGATGGCCAAAAACATTCAGTACTTC,TRBV6-4,16,.,.,TRBJ2-4
CAISNLAGGPYEQYF,TGTGCCATCAGCAACTTAGCGGGAGGGCCCTACGAGCAGTACTTC,TRBV10-3,15,TRBD2,.,TRBJ2-7
CASRGGWNNSPLHF,TGTGCCAGCAGGGGAGGGTGGAATAATTCACCCCTCCACTTT,TRBV27,14,.,.,TRBJ1-6
CASSLTQGAYGYPF,TGTGCCAGCAGCTTAACACAGGGGGCCTATGGCTACCCCTTC,TRBV7-9,14,TRBD1,.,TRBJ1-2
CASSLRQGREKLFF,TGTGCCAGCAGCTTACGGCAGGGGCGAGAAAAACTGTTTTTT,TRBV7-9,14,.,.,TRBJ1-4
CASSSGDLYEQYF,TGTGCCAGCAGCTCAGGGGACCTCTACGAGCAGTACTTC,TRBV11-3,13,.,few,TRBJ2-7
CASSQVWASGGAGDTQYF,TGCGCCAGCAGCCAGGTCTGGGCTAGCGGGGGGGCCGGCGATACGCAGTATTTT,TRBV4-3,18,TRBD2,.,TRBJ2-3
CASSLLRTVTYEQYF,TGTGCCAGCAGCCTCCTGAGGACAGTTACCTACGAGCAGTACTTC,TRBV11-2,15,.,.,TRBJ2-7
CASGLAYTQTGHPYEQYF,TGTGCTAGTGGTTTGGCATACACTCAGACAGGACATCCCTACGAGCAGTACTTC,TRBV12-5,18,.,.,TRBJ2-7
CASSIGTGFGYTF,TGCGCCAGCAGCATTGGGACAGGCTTTGGCTACACCTTC,TRBV5-1,13,TRBD1,few,TRBJ1-2
CASSPPLAGGPQETQYF,TGCGCCAGCAGCCCCCCACTAGCGGGGGGACCCCAAGAGACCCAGTACTTC,TRBV5-1,17,TRBD2,few,TRBJ2-5
CASSDSGEGTKNIQYF,TGCGCCAGCAGTGATTCGGGGGAGGGGACCAAAAACATTCAGTACTTC,TRBV10-1,16,TRBD2,few,TRBJ2-4
CASSLYFSGLPNTEAFF,TGTGCCAGCAGCTTATATTTCTCGGGACTTCCGAACACTGAAGCTTTCTTT,TRBV7-8,17,.,.,TRBJ1-1
CASEDRGFYEQYF,TGTGCCAGCGAGGACAGGGGCTTCTACGAGCAGTACTTC,TRBV5-6,13,TRBD1,.,TRBJ2-7
CASSGKGGRGYGYTF,TGTGCCAGCAGTGGAAAAGGGGGCAGGGGCTATGGCTACACCTTC,TRBV6-5,15,TRBD1,.,TRBJ1-2
CASSHFPTGNTGELFF,TGCGCCAGCAGCCATTTTCCAACAGGGAACACCGGGGAGCTGTTTTTT,TRBV4-1,16,.,once,TRBJ2-2
CASSRGGGTENTGELFF,TGTGCCAGCAGCCGGGGGGGTGGGACAGAGAACACCGGGGAGCTGTTTTTT,TRBV5-4,17,.,.,TRBJ2-2
CASSATGISSNQPQHF,TGTGCCAGCAGTGCTACAGGGATCAGCAGCAATCAGCCCCAGCATTTT,TRBV6-1,16,.,few,TRBJ1-5
CASSPAGNTEAFF,TGTGCCAGCAGTCCGGCGGGGAACACTGAAGCTTTCTTT,TRBV6-5,13,.,few,TRBJ1-1
CASSLTGGHYEQYF,TGCGCCAGCAGCCTGACAGGGGGCCACTACGAGCAGTACTTC,TRBV5-1,14,TRBD1,once,TRBJ2-7
CASSDNREGVYGYTF,TGTGCCAGCAGCGATAACAGGGAGGGGGTCTATGGCTACACCTTC,TRBV7-9,15,.,.,TRBJ1-2
CASSWDRGTGELFF,TGTGCCAGCAGCTGGGACAGGGGGACCGGGGAGCTGTTTTTT,TRBV6-5,14,TRBD1,.,TRBJ2-2
CASSVDSGMETQYF,TGTGCCAGCAGCGTAGACAGCGGGATGGAGACCCAGTACTTC,TRBV9,14,TRBD2,.,TRBJ2-5